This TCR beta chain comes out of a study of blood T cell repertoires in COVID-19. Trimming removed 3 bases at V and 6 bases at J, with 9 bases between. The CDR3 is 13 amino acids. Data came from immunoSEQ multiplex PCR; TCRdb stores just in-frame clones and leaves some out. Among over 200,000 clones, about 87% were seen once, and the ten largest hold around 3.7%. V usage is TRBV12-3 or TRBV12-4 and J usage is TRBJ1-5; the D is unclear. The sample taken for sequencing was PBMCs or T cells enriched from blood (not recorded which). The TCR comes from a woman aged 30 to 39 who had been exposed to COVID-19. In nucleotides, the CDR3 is TGTGCCAGCAGTTTTAGTTCCCGTCAGCCCCAGCATTTT. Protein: CASSFSSRQPQHF.